A single sample gave rise to the 2 T cell receptor beta chains below, sequenced in a study of blood T cell repertoires in COVID-19. Data came from immunoSEQ multiplex PCR; TCRdb stores just in-frame clones and leaves some out. The table lists some 220,000 clones, 80% of them singletons. What was sequenced was peripheral blood. The receptors were gathered from a human donor in a cohort sampled during active COVID-19.

The chain is built from TRBV3-1 (or the pseudogene TRBV3-2) and TRBJ1-2; D possibly corresponds to TRBD1 (5 bases). V was trimmed by 4 bases and J by 4 bases, leaving 10 bases between them. Germline CDR1 reads LGHDT; CDR2 reads YNNKEL (reference sequence). The CDR3 is 13 amino acids. The DNA of the CDR3 is TGTGCCAGCAGCCCAGGGAAGCGCTATGGCTACACCTTC. This sequence encodes CASSPGKRYGYTF.

This sequence joins TRBV6-2 or TRBV6-3 and TRBJ1-4; unclear D gene. The CDR3 spans 14 residues. The germline V gene encodes CDR1 MNHEY and CDR2 SVGEGT. Deletions cut 1 base from V and 8 bases from J, with 11 bases between. The CDR3 spells CASSYFGVVEKLFF. Here the CDR3 DNA reads TGTGCCAGCAGTTACTTCGGGGTCGTAGAAAAACTGTTTTTT.